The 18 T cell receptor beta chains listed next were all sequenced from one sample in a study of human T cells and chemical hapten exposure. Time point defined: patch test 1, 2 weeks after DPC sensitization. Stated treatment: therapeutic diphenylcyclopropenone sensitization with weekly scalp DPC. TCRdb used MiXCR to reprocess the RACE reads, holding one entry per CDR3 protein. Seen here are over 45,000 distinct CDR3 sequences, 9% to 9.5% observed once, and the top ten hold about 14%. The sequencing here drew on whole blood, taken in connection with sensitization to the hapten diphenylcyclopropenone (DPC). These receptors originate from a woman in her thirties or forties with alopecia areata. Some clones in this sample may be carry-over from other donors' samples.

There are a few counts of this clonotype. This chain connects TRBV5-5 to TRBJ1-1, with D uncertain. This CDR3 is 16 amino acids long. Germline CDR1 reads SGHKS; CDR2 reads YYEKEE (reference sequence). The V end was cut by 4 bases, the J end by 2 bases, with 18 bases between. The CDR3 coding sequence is TGTGCCAGCAGCCGTGGATCTGGACGGACTAACACTGAAGCTTTCTTT. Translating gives CASSRGSGRTNTEAFF. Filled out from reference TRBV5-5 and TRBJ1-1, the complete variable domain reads DAGVTQSPTHLIKTRGQQVTLRCSPISGHKSVSWYQQVLGQGPQFIFQYYEKEERGRGNFPDRFSARQFPNYSSELNVNALLLGDSALYLCASSRGSGRTNTEAFFGQGTRLTVV.

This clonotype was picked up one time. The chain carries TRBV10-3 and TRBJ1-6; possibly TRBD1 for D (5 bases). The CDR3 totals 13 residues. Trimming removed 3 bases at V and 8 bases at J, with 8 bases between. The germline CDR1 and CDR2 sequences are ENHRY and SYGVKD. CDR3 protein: CAISDRADSPLHF. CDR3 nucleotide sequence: TGTGCCATCAGTGACAGGGCAGATTCACCCCTCCACTTT.

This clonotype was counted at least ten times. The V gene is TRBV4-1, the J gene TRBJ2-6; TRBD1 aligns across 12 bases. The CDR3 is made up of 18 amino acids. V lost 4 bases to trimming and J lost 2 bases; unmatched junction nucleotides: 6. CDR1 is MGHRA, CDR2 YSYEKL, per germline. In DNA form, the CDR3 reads TGCGCCAGCAGCCCCAGGGGGACAGGGGGCACTGGGGCCAACGTCCTGACTTTC. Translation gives CASSPRGTGGTGANVLTF.

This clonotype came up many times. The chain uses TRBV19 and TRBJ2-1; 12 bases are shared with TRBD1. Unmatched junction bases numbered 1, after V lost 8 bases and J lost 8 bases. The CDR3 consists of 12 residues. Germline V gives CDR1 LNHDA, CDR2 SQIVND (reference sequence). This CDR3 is CASGTGGDEQFF. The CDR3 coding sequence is TGTGCCAGTGGGACAGGGGGCGATGAGCAGTTCTTC.

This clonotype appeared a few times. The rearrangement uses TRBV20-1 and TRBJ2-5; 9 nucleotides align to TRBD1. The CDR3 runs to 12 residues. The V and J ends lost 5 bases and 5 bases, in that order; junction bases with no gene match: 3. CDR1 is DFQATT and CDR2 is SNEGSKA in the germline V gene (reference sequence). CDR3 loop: CSAYGQGETQYF. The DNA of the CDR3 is TGCAGTGCTTATGGACAGGGGGAGACCCAGTACTTC.

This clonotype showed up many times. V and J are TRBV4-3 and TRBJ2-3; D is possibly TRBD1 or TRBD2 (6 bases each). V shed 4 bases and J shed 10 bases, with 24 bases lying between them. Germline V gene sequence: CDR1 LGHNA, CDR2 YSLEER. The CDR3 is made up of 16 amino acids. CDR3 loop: CASSREGGARLDSQYF. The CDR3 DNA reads TGCGCCAGCAGCCGCGAGGGGGGCGCGCGTTTGGATTCGCAGTATTTT.

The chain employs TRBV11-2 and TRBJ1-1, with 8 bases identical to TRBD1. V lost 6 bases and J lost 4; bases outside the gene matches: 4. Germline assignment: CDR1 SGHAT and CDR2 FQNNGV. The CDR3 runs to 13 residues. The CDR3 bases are TGTGCCAGCAGTTCCGGGACAGGCACTGAAGCTTTCTTT. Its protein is CASSSGTGTEAFF.

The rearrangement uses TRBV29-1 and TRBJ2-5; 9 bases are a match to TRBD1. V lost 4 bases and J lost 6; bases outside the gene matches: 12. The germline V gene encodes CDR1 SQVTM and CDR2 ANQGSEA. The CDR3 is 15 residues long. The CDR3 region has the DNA TGCAGCGTTGGACCCGGGACAGGGAGCGCGAAGACCCAGTACTTC. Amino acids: CSVGPGTGSAKTQYF. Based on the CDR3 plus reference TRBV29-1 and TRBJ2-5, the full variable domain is SAVISQKPSRDICQRGTSLTIQCQVDSQVTMMFWYRQQPGQSLTLIATANQGSEATYESGFVIDKFPISRPNLTFSTLTVSNMSPEDSSIYLCSVGPGTGSAKTQYFGPGTRLLVL.

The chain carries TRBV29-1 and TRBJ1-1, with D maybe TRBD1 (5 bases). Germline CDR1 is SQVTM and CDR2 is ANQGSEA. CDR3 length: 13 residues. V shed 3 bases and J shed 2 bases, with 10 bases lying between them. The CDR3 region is CSVDIGGNTEAFF. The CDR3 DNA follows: TGCAGCGTTGACATTGGGGGTAACACTGAAGCTTTCTTT.

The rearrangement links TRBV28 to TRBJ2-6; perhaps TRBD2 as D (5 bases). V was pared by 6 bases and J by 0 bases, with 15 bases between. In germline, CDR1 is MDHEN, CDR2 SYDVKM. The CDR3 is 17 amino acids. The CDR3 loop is CASSLGQTNSGANVLTF. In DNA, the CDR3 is TGTGCCAGCAGCCTAGGGCAGACTAACTCTGGGGCCAACGTCCTGACTTTC.

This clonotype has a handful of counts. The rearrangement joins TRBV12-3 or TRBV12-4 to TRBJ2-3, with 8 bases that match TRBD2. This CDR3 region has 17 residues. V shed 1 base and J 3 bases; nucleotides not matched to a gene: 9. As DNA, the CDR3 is TGTGCCAGCAGTTTAGAAGGTCCGGGGGGGCTAACAGATACGCAGTATTTT. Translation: CASSLEGPGGLTDTQYF.

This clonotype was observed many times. The CDR3 nucleotides are TGTGCCAGCAGTCCCCAATGGACAGACTACAATGAGCAGTTCTTC. Translated: CASSPQWTDYNEQFF. V gene TRBV2 combines with J gene TRBJ2-1, with a weak D call TRBD1 (6 bases). The germline gives CDR1 SNHLY, CDR2 FYNNEI. The CDR3 loop spans 15 amino acids. Trimming took off 5 bases at V and 3 bases at J, with 14 bases between the two ends.

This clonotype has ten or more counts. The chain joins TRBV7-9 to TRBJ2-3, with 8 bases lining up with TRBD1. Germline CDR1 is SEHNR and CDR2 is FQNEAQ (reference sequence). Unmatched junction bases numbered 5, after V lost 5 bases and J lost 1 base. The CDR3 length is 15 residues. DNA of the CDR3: TGTGCCAGCAGCCCAGGGGGCGAGGGCACAGATACGCAGTATTTT. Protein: CASSPGGEGTDTQYF.

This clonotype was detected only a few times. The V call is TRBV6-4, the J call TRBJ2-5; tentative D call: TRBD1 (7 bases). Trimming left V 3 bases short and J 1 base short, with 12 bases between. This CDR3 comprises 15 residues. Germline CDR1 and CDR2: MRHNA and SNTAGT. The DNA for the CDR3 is TGTGCCAGCAGTGAAGGAGGGGGCGGCCAAGAGACCCAGTACTTC. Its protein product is CASSEGGGGQETQYF.

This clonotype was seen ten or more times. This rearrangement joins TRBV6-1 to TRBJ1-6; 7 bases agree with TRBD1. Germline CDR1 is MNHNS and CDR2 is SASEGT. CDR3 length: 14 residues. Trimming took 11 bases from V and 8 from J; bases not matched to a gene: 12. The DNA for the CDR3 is TGTGCCGCGAAGGGGGCGAAAGAGCATTCACCCCTCCACTTT. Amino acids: CAAKGAKEHSPLHF.

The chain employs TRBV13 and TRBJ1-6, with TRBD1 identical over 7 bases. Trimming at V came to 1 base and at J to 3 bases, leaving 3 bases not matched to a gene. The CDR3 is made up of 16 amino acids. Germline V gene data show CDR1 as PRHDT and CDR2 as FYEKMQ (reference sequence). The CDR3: CASSLVRDSYNSPLHF. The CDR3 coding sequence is TGTGCCAGCAGCTTAGTAAGGGACAGCTATAATTCACCCCTCCACTTT.

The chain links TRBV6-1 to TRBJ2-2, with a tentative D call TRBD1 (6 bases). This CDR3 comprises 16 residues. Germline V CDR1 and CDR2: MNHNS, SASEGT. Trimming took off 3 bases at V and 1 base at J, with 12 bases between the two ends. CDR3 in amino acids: CASSERVQGNTGELFF. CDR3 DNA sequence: TGTGCCAGCAGTGAGCGAGTACAGGGGAACACCGGGGAGCTGTTTTTT.

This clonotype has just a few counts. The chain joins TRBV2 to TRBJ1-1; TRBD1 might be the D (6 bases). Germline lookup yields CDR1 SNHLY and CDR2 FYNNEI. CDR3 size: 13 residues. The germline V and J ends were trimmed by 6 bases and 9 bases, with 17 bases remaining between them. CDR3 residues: CASRPGQPTKAFF. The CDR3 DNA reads TGTGCCAGCAGACCTGGACAGCCGACTAAAGCTTTCTTT.